The clone carrying this T cell receptor beta chain was observed once. The V end was cut by 4 bases, the J end by 6 bases, with 19 bases between. Germline V gene sequence: CDR1 SGHAT, CDR2 FQNNGV. The CDR3 has 16 amino acids. This record comes from a study of shared clonotypes between healthy human individuals. Using immunoSEQ multiplex PCR, the repertoire was profiled, and TCRdb retains in-frame clones only, with some absent. The table records about 2.4 million clones, roughly nine tenths of them present only once. The source of this sequence is a man aged 18 to 30 in good health. Sample: naive CD4+ T cells sorted from blood. Subset noted: CD45RA+ positively selected. The chain is built from TRBV11-2 and TRBJ2-1; no firm D call. As DNA, the CDR3 is TGTGCCAGCAGCTGGCGTGCCGGGCTGAAGGGCAATGAGCAGTTCTTC. As protein: CASSWRAGLKGNEQFF.